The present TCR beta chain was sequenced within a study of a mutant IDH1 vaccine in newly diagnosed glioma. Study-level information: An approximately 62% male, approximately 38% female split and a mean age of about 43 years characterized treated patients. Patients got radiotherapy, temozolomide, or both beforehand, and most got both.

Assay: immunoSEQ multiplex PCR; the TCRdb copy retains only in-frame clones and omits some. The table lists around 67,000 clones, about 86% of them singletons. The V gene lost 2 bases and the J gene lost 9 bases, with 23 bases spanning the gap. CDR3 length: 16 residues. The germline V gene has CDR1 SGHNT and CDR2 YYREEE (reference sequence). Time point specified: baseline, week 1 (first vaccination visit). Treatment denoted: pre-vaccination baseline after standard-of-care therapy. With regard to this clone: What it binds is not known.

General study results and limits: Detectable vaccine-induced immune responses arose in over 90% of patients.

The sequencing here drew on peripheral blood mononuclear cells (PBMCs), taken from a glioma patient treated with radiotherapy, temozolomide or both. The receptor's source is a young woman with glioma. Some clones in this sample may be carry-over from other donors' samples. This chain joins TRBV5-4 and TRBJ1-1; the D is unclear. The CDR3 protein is CASSFPTNSRTEKAFF. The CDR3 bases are TGTGCCAGCAGCTTCCCGACAAACTCGAGAACCGAAAAAGCTTTCTTT.